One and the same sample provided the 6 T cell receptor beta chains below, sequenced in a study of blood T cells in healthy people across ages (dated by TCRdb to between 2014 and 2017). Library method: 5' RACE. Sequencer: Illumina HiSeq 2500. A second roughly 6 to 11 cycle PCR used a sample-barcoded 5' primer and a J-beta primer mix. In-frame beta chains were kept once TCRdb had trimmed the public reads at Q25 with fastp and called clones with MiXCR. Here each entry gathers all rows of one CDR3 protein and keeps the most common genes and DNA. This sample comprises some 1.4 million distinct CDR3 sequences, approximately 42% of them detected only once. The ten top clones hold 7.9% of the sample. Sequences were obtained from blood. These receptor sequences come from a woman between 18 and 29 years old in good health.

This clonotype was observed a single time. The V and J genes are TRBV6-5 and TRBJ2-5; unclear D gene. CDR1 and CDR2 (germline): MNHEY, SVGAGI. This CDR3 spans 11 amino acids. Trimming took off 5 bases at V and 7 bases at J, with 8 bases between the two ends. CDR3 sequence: CASSNTGTQYF. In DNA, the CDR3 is TGTGCCAGCAGTAACACGGGGACCCAGTACTTC.

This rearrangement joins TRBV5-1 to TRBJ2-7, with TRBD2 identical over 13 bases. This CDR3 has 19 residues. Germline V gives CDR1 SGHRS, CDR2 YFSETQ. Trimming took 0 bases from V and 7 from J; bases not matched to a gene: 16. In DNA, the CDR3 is TGCGCCAGCAGCTTGGCCCGACTAGCGGGAGGAATTGGATCAGAAGAGCAGTACTTC. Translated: CASSLARLAGGIGSEEQYF.

CDR3 coding DNA: TGTGCCAGCAGCTCACAGGAGGGTGAGCAGTACTTC. This encodes CASSSQEGEQYF. V usage is TRBV7-2 and J usage is TRBJ2-5; a weak D match, TRBD2 (6 bases). This CDR3 is 12 amino acids long. Trimming removed 4 bases from V and 11 bases from J, with 14 bases in between. The germline V gene has CDR1 SGHTA and CDR2 FQGNSA.

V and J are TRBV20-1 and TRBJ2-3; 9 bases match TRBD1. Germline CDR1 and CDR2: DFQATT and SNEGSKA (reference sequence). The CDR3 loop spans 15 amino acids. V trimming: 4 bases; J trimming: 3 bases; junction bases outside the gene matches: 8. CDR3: CSATTDRGRTDTQYF. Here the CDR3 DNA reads TGCAGTGCTACCACGGACAGGGGAAGGACAGATACGCAGTATTTT.

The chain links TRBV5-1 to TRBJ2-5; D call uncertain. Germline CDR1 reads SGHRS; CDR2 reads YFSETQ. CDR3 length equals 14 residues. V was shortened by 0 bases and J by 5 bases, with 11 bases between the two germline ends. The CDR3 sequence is CASSLDLSRETQYF. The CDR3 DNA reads TGCGCCAGCAGCTTGGACCTATCCCGGGAGACCCAGTACTTC.

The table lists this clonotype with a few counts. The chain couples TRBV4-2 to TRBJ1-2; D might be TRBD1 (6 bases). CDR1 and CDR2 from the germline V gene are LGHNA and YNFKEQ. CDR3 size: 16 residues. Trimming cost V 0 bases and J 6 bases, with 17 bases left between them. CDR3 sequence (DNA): TGTGCCAGCAGCCAAGATCTGCGGGGGCAGGGTGATGGCTACACCTTC. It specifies CASSQDLRGQGDGYTF.